The T cell receptor beta chain described here comes from a study of siplizumab effects on memory and regulatory T cells. Data came from immunoSEQ multiplex PCR; TCRdb stores just in-frame clones and leaves some out. This sample has roughly 100,000 clones, with about 93% found just once. Points from the study as a whole: Contribution to the alloresponse seemed major for naive T cells, which also seemed more diverse than memory cells. Siplizumab produced a significant drop in alloreactive sequences attributable to unstimulated CD4+ memory cells. Whether the proliferating Tregs (from siplizumab cultures) were suppressive was not confirmed.

On this clone: Its matching antigen is unknown.

Germline V gives CDR1 LNHDA, CDR2 SQIVND (reference sequence). The V end was cut by 5 bases, the J end by 5 bases, with 22 bases between. This CDR3 has 16 residues. The V gene is TRBV19, the J gene TRBJ2-7, with D possibly matching TRBD2 (6 bases). This TCR was recovered from a human donor in good health. Sequenced: CD4+ T cells sorted from blood. CDR3 residues: CASSPSGRDGGDEQYF. CDR3 DNA: TGTGCCAGTAGTCCATCCGGCAGGGACGGCGGGGACGAGCAGTACTTC.